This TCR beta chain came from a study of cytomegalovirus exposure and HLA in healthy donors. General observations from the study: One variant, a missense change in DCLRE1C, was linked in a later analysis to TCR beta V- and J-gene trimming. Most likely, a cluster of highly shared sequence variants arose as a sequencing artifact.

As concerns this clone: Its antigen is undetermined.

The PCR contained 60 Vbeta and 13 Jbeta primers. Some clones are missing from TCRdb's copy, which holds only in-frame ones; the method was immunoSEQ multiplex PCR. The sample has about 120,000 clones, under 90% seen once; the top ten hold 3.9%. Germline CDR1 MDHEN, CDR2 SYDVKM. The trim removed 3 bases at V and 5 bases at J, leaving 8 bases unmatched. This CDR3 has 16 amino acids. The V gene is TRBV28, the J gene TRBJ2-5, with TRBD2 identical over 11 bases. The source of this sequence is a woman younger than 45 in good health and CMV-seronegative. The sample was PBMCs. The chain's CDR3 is CASSFVLAGGQETQYF. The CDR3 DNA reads TGTGCCAGCAGTTTCGTTTTAGCGGGAGGGCAGGAGACCCAGTACTTC.